The present T cell receptor beta chain was sequenced within a study of cytomegalovirus exposure and HLA in healthy donors. Study in general: As an earlier analysis found, roughly 170 million T cells yielded around 110 million unique TCR beta sequences.

General observations from the study: Presence/absence analysis assumed near-uniform sequencing depth across donors.

This CDR3 comprises 15 residues. The V end was cut by 3 bases, the J end by 8 bases, with 16 bases between. CDR1 is MDHEN and CDR2 is SYDVKM in the germline V gene. Primers: 60 Vbeta forward and 13 Jbeta reverse. The protocol was immunoSEQ multiplex PCR, while the TCRdb copy is restricted to in-frame clones and leaves out a portion. Altogether 170,000 or so clones are present, about 80% being singletons, with the ten largest covering around 3.4%. This clone turned up a few times. Its antigen is not identified. V is TRBV28 and J is TRBJ1-4, with a possible D match to TRBD1 (5 bases). Source material: PBMCs. This TCR came from a woman aged 55-69 years in good health and CMV-seropositive. CDR3 nucleotides: TGTGCCAGCAGTTTTCAGGGAAGGTCTGGGGAAAAACTGTTTTTT. Translated: CASSFQGRSGEKLFF.